The present TCR beta chain was sequenced within a study of blood T cell repertoires in COVID-19. About the research overall: Sites across the United States, Italy and Spain contributed samples from acute and convalescent COVID-19.

In the study's own analysis: Nucleated cell number was recorded as an estimate derived from reference gene primer amplification. Only in-frame clones appear in the TCRdb table, and some are missing; sequencing was by immunoSEQ multiplex PCR. V and J calls and clone size are as listed in that table; D and trimming were resolved from the DNA. The table lists tens of thousands of clones, over 65% of them singletons. This CDR3 region has 17 residues. V shed 6 bases, J shed 0 bases, and the junction held 6 bases outside the gene matches. Germline V CDR1 and CDR2: MDHEN, SYDVKM. This TCR was recovered from a woman in her 70s with acute or convalescent COVID-19. The chain combines TRBV28 with TRBJ2-6, with 9 bases that match TRBD1. The sequenced material came from peripheral blood. The CDR3: CASRGTGPASGANVLTF. The CDR3 nucleotides are TGTGCCAGCAGGGGGACAGGGCCTGCCTCTGGGGCCAACGTCCTGACTTTC.